The table lists the clone carrying this T cell receptor beta chain with a count of one. As yet, its antigen is unknown. The entry originates in a study of multiple sclerosis patients with progressive multifocal leukoencephalopathy. General study findings and limits: Lower normalized Shannon entropy suggested reduced TRB diversity in most PML patients.

CDR3 length: 15 amino acids. Germline loops: CDR1 SGHRS, CDR2 YFSETQ. V was trimmed by 4 bases and J by 0 bases, leaving 13 bases between them. Time point indicated: before natalizumab initiation. Only in-frame clones appear in the TCRdb table, and some are missing; sequencing was by immunoSEQ multiplex PCR. The table includes tens of thousands of clones, roughly 92% detected once. The sequenced sample was PBMCs. The V and J genes are TRBV5-1 and TRBJ1-1; D possibly corresponds to TRBD1 (5 bases). The source is a man younger than 45 with multiple sclerosis. The CDR3 protein is CASSPWDGLNTEAFF. CDR3 nucleotide sequence: TGCGCCAGCAGCCCCTGGGACGGCTTGAACACTGAAGCTTTCTTT.